This T cell receptor (beta chain) stems from a study of vaccination effects on CD4 cells after COVID-19. Background on the study: Two convalescent patients each provided a sample, at 16 days and at one week before vaccination.

Findings and limits, study-wide: In convalescents, spike-reactive clones (those seen post-vaccine) were mainly new vaccine-induced clones.

Profiling relied on immunoSEQ multiplex PCR, and the TCRdb table lists in-frame clones only, not all of them. This table has fewer than 25,000 clones, 76% appearing once. The germline V gene encodes CDR1 SGHTA and CDR2 FQGNSA. This CDR3 region has 14 residues. V shed 3 bases and J shed 1 base, with 6 bases lying between them. The table lists this clone with a count of one. Its target is not known. Sequencing was preceded by expansion of antigen-specific CD4+ T cells with viral peptide pools in the ViraFEST assay. Cells that had been cultured for about 10 days were the source of isolated CD4+ T cells. PCR confirmed that the person was infected with SARS-CoV-2 between March and December 2020. Some 2 million PBMC per well were cultured with around 10 IU/ml IL-2 and approximately 9.1 ug/ml peptides.

The chain uses TRBV7-2 and TRBJ2-2; D remains ambiguous. The sample consisted of CD4+ T cells from PBMCs cultured with SARS-CoV-2 spike peptides, taken before COVID-19 vaccination. The sequence was obtained from a human donor who had a prior SARS-CoV-2 infection. The CDR3 is CASSFSWNTGELFF. DNA for the CDR3: TGTGCCAGCAGCTTTTCCTGGAACACCGGGGAGCTGTTTTTT.